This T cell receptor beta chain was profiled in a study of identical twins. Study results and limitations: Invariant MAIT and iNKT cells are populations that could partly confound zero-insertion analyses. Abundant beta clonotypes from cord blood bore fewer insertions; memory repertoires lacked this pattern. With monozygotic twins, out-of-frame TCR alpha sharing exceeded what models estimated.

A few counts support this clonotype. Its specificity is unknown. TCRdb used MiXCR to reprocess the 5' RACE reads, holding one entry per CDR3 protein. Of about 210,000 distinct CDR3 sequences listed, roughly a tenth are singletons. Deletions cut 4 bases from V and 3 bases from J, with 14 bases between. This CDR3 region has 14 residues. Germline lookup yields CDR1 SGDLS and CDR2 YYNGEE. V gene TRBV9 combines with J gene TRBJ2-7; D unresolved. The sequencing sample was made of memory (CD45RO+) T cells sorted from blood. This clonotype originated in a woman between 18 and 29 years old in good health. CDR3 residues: CASSPPGRDYEQYF. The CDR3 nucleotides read TGTGCCAGCAGCCCCCCGGGTAGGGACTACGAGCAGTACTTC.